One and the same sample provided the 29 T cell receptor beta chains below, sequenced in a study of cytomegalovirus exposure and HLA in healthy donors. The primer mix had 60 Vbeta and 13 Jbeta primers. Produced via immunoSEQ multiplex PCR; TCRdb's table is partial and in-frame only. The sample contains about 100,000 clones, 83% of which appear only once. Sequencing input: PBMCs. The origin of the receptors is a man aged 40-49 years in good health and CMV-seronegative.

This clone has only a few counts. The chain has TRBV2 and TRBJ1-2; 11 bases align to TRBD1. With V trimmed by 4 bases and J by 4 bases, 2 bases remained unmatched. CDR1 and CDR2 from the germline V gene are SNHLY and FYNNEI. The CDR3 spans 14 residues. As DNA, the CDR3 is TGTGCCAGCAGTGGGACAGGGGGCCTCTATGGCTACACCTTC. It translates to CASSGTGGLYGYTF.

The genes are TRBV4-3 and TRBJ2-3, with 10 bases identical to TRBD1. The CDR3 spans 14 residues. Germline V gene lookup returns CDR1 LGHNA and CDR2 YSLEER. Germline trimming cut 5 bases from V and 6 bases from J; bases unmatched to any gene: 5. CDR3 sequence reads: CASSKTGGADTQYF. In DNA, the CDR3 is TGCGCCAGCAGCAAGACAGGGGGCGCGGATACGCAGTATTTT.

For the CDR3, the DNA is TGTGCCAGCAGCGGAGGCGGATACAATGAGCAGTTCTTC. Translating it yields CASSGGGYNEQFF. The chain recombines TRBV9 with TRBJ2-1; D ambiguous. The CDR3 runs to 13 residues. The V gene lost 3 bases and the J gene lost 4 bases, with 8 bases spanning the gap. Germline CDR1 SGDLS, CDR2 YYNGEE.

This clone was picked up one time. An end of the junction differs from the germline gene, which may be a read error. The chain has TRBV5-6 and TRBJ2-1, with D tentatively TRBD1 (6 bases). There are 15 residues in the CDR3. Germline assignment: CDR1 SGHDT and CDR2 YYEEEE. CDR3 DNA: TGTGCCGGCAGCGTCCGGGACAAACATTACGATGAGCAGTTCTTC. This codes for CAGSVRDKHYDEQFF. Full variable domain (missing parts from reference TRBV5-6 and TRBJ2-1): DAGVTQSPTHLIKTRGQQVTLRCSPKSGHDTVSWYQQALGQGPQFIFQYYEEEERQRGNFPDRFSGHQFPNYSSELNVNALLLGDSALYLCAGSVRDKHYDEQFFGPGTRLTVL.

The chain combines TRBV30 with TRBJ1-5; 10 nucleotides match TRBD1. The germline V gene encodes CDR1 GTSNPN and CDR2 SVGIG (reference sequence). V lost 0 bases and J lost 7; bases outside the gene matches: 3. The CDR3 covers 14 residues. This chain's CDR3 is CAWSVGTGAQPQHF. CDR3 DNA: TGTGCCTGGAGTGTGGGGACAGGGGCGCAGCCCCAGCATTTT.

This clone has a handful of counts. This sequence joins TRBV7-2 and TRBJ1-2; tentative D call: TRBD1 (6 bases). Trimming pared 1 base from V and 5 bases from J, leaving 11 bases between. Germline-derived CDR1 and CDR2 are SGHTA and FQGNSA. The CDR3 is made up of 14 amino acids. CDR3 nucleotides: TGTGCCAGCAGCTTAGATCGGACAGCGTATGGCTACACCTTC. It yields the protein CASSLDRTAYGYTF.

V gene TRBV2 combines with J gene TRBJ2-7; possibly TRBD2 for D (5 bases). V was cut by 7 bases and J by 0 bases, with 16 bases left in between. From germline, CDR1 is SNHLY and CDR2 FYNNEI. There are 15 residues in the CDR3. The CDR3 is CASKERTESSYEQYF. The CDR3 DNA follows: TGTGCCAGCAAAGAGCGGACCGAGAGCTCCTACGAGCAGTACTTC.

This sequence joins TRBV5-1 and TRBJ2-2, with 10 bases matching TRBD1. Germline V lookup: CDR1 SGHRS, CDR2 YFSETQ. Losses at the gene ends were 6 bases for V and 0 bases for J; bases not matched to a gene: 2. CDR3 length: 15 residues. The CDR3 spells CASTDRGANTGELFF. The CDR3 region has the DNA TGCGCCAGCACGGACAGGGGGGCGAACACCGGGGAGCTGTTTTTT. The whole variable domain, filled in from reference TRBV5-1 and TRBJ2-2, reads KAGVTQTPRYLIKTRGQQVTLSCSPISGHRSVSWYQQTPGQGLQFLFEYFSETQRNKGNFPGRFSGRQFSNSRSEMNVSTLELGDSALYLCASTDRGANTGELFFGEGSRLTVL.

This rearrangement joins TRBV7-2 to TRBJ1-1, with D perhaps matching TRBD1 (5 bases). With 2 bases removed from V and 7 bases from J, the gap between germline ends came to 5 bases. Germline V gene sequence: CDR1 SGHTA, CDR2 FQGNSA. The CDR3 runs 11 residues. The CDR3 DNA sequence: TGTGCCAGCAGCTTAAGGGGTGAAGCTTTCTTT. Protein product: CASSLRGEAFF.

The V and J genes are TRBV19 and TRBJ2-1; no reliable D call. The germline CDR1 and CDR2 sequences are LNHDA and SQIVND (reference sequence). The length of the CDR3 is 15 residues. Between the trimmed V and J ends, which lost 2 bases and 0 bases, there was a span of 8 bases. Here the CDR3 DNA reads TGTGCCAGTAGTATATCTTACTCCTCCTACAATGAGCAGTTCTTC. Its protein product is CASSISYSSYNEQFF.

This clone was recorded only once. The V gene is TRBV29-1, the J gene TRBJ1-2, with D possibly being TRBD1 (5 bases). The V and J ends lost 3 bases and 4 bases respectively, with 12 bases between them. Germline values: CDR1 SQVTM, CDR2 ANQGSEA. This CDR3 is 13 amino acids long. For the CDR3, the DNA is TGCAGCGTTGAGGACACCTTACCCTATGGCTACACCTTC. It yields the protein CSVEDTLPYGYTF.

The chain carries TRBV19 and TRBJ1-5, with 7 bases lining up with TRBD1. Germline V gives CDR1 LNHDA, CDR2 SQIVND (reference sequence). This CDR3 is 14 amino acids long. V lost 10 bases to trimming and J lost 3 bases; unmatched junction nucleotides: 9. DNA of the CDR3: TGTGCCACCTCCGGGACAGTCTTCAATCAGCCCCAGCATTTT. Translation: CATSGTVFNQPQHF.

The V gene is TRBV6-5, the J gene TRBJ1-2, with 7 bases matching TRBD1. The CDR3 runs to 14 residues. Trimming cost V 4 bases and J 5 bases; bases outside gene matches: 7. The germline CDR1 and CDR2 sequences are MNHEY and SVGAGI. CDR3 residues: CASSFTDRTYGYTF. Here the CDR3 DNA reads TGTGCCAGCAGTTTCACGGACAGGACTTATGGCTACACCTTC.

The chain carries TRBV9 and TRBJ2-5; 9 bases agree with TRBD2. The CDR3 is 16 amino acids. Germline values: CDR1 SGDLS, CDR2 YYNGEE. The V and J ends lost 1 base and 8 bases, in that order; junction bases with no gene match: 12. CDR3 amino acids: CASSVMDSGGLVTQYF. CDR3 DNA sequence: TGTGCCAGCAGCGTAATGGACAGCGGGGGGTTGGTAACCCAGTACTTC.

In regard to this clone: At one end the junction does not follow the germline gene, possibly because of a read error. The gene calls are TRBV7-9 and TRBJ1-1; a possible D gene is TRBD1 (5 bases). This CDR3 spans 12 amino acids. CDR1 and CDR2 from the germline V gene are SEHNR and FQNEAQ (reference sequence). The CDR3 spells CSSSSEQGATFF. The CDR3 nucleotides are TGTTCCAGCAGCTCCGAGCAGGGTGCGACTTTCTTT.

The gene calls are TRBV6-7 and TRBJ1-6; possible D gene TRBD1, 6 bases. TRBV6-7 is given ORF status, its function remaining uncertain. Trimming removed 11 bases from V and 3 bases from J, with 17 bases in between. CDR3 size: 15 residues. CDR3 sequence (DNA): TGTGCCCGCCCTTTTCGGGGACACTATAATTCACCCCTCCACTTT. It yields the protein CARPFRGHYNSPLHF.

In DNA form, the CDR3 reads TGCGCCAGCAGCCTACGGGCGACAGGGAGCGATAATTCACCCCTCCACTTT. It specifies CASSLRATGSDNSPLHF. This sequence joins TRBV4-1 and TRBJ1-6; TRBD1 agrees at 7 bases. The CDR3 has 17 amino acids. With V trimmed by 4 bases and J by 5 bases, 11 bases remained unmatched. Per germline, CDR1 MGHRA and CDR2 YSYEKL.

This clone was seen only a few times. The genes are TRBV7-2 and TRBJ1-1; D is unclear. CDR1 is SGHTA and CDR2 is FQGNSA in the germline V gene. The CDR3 contains 14 residues. V was cut by 0 bases and J by 1 base, with 6 bases left in between. For the CDR3, the DNA is TGTGCCAGCAGCTTAGCGCGGGGGAACACTGAAGCTTTCTTT. Its translation is CASSLARGNTEAFF.

This clone turned up a few times. The chain employs TRBV30 and TRBJ1-5; unclear D gene. The V and J ends lost 4 bases and 3 bases respectively, with 10 bases between them. There are 13 residues in the CDR3. Germline CDR1 is GTSNPN and CDR2 is SVGIG (reference sequence). In DNA, the CDR3 is TGTGCCTGGACTAACGGGGACAATCAGCCCCAGCATTTT. Residues: CAWTNGDNQPQHF.

In this sample, this clone turned up a few times. This chain links TRBV9 with TRBJ2-1, with TRBD2 matching 8 bases. CDR1 is SGDLS and CDR2 is YYNGEE in the germline V gene. There are 14 residues in the CDR3. Losses at the gene ends were 3 bases for V and 5 bases for J; bases not matched to a gene: 4. The CDR3 here is CASSEPAGDNEQFF. The CDR3 DNA follows: TGTGCCAGCAGCGAACCAGCGGGGGACAATGAGCAGTTCTTC.

The rearrangement links TRBV4-1 to TRBJ2-5; 11 nucleotides agree with TRBD2. The V gene end was trimmed by 1 base and the J gene end by 5 bases; junction bases not matched to a gene: 6. Germline V CDR1 and CDR2: MGHRA, YSYEKL. This CDR3 is built from 16 residues. CDR3 coding DNA: TGCGCCAGCAGCCAAGGTAGCGGGGGGGCCCCGGAGACCCAGTACTTC. Its translation is CASSQGSGGAPETQYF.

The chain has TRBV19 and TRBJ1-3; TRBD1 aligns across 7 bases. The CDR3 covers 16 residues. Germline trimming cut 4 bases from V and 0 bases from J; bases unmatched to any gene: 6. CDR1 and CDR2 from the germline V gene are LNHDA and SQIVND (reference sequence). DNA for the CDR3: TGTGCCAGTAGTACAGGGGGGTGGTTCTCTGGAAACACCATATATTTT. Amino acid sequence: CASSTGGWFSGNTIYF.

The CDR3 DNA is TGTGCCAGCAGCTGGGGACTAGCGGGGTCCCAAGAGACCCAGTACTTC. Translated, it gives CASSWGLAGSQETQYF. V is TRBV5-6 and J is TRBJ2-5, with 13 bases matching TRBD2. Per germline, CDR1 SGHDT and CDR2 YYEEEE. V lost 3 bases to trimming and J lost 1 base; unmatched junction nucleotides: 3. The CDR3 covers 16 residues.

The genes are TRBV5-1 and TRBJ1-1; D is perhaps TRBD1 (5 bases). The germline V gene encodes CDR1 SGHRS and CDR2 YFSETQ. The CDR3 length is 12 residues. The germline V and J ends were trimmed by 4 bases and 5 bases, with 9 bases remaining between them. CDR3 region: CASSGSGTEAFF. The DNA for the CDR3 is TGCGCCAGCAGCGGATCAGGGACTGAAGCTTTCTTT.

This clone was seen once. V gene TRBV7-8 combines with J gene TRBJ1-5; D is ambiguous. The CDR3 loop spans 13 amino acids. Germline values: CDR1 SGHVS, CDR2 FQNEAQ. V was cut by 2 bases and J by 3 bases, with 5 bases left in between. Written as DNA, the CDR3 is TGTGCCAGCAGCTTACAGGACAATCAGCCCCAGCATTTT. Translated: CASSLQDNQPQHF.

This clone was recorded a few times. The gene calls are TRBV6-1 and TRBJ2-3; D is possibly TRBD1 (6 bases). V lost 1 base and J 0 bases, leaving 8 bases between the germline ends. CDR1 and CDR2 from the germline V gene are MNHNS and SASEGT. CDR3 length: 15 residues. CDR3 nucleotide sequence: TGTGCCAGCAGTGAAGGTAGGGGGAGCACAGATACGCAGTATTTT. It encodes CASSEGRGSTDTQYF.

In DNA, the CDR3 is TGTGCCAGCAGCTTGCAGGGGCTCTATGGCTACACCTTC. Protein: CASSLQGLYGYTF. The rearrangement links TRBV5-4 to TRBJ1-2, with a tentative D call TRBD1 (6 bases). Germline CDR1 SGHNT, CDR2 YYREEE (reference sequence). V gave up 1 base and J gave up 4 bases, with 8 bases separating them. The CDR3 spans 13 residues. Full variable domain (missing parts from reference TRBV5-4 and TRBJ1-2): ETGVTQSPTHLIKTRGQQVTLRCSSQSGHNTVSWYQQALGQGPQFIFQYYREEENGRGNFPPRFSGLQFPNYSSELNVNALELDDSALYLCASSLQGLYGYTFGSGTRLTVV.

The rearrangement links TRBV7-2 to TRBJ2-3; D might be TRBD2 (5 bases). In germline, CDR1 is SGHTA, CDR2 FQGNSA. The CDR3 is 15 residues long. Trimming stripped 1 base from V and 5 bases from J, with 13 bases between. CDR3 bases: TGTGCCAGCAGCTTAGACGTCGGAGGCGGAGATACGCAGTATTTT. Its protein product is CASSLDVGGGDTQYF.

This clone was counted only a few times. This rearrangement joins TRBV27 to TRBJ1-2; the match to TRBD1 covers 7 bases. After removal of 3 bases from V and 7 bases from J, the junction contained 8 bases not matched to a gene. The length of the CDR3 is 14 residues. CDR1 and CDR2 (germline): MNHEY, SMNVEV (reference sequence). DNA for the CDR3: TGTGCCAGCAGTTTGGCAGGGGGGACGACTGGCTACACCTTC. It encodes CASSLAGGTTGYTF.